The T cell receptor (beta chain) under discussion was sequenced for a study of OX40 agonist ivuxolimab in advanced cancers. Overall study: The drug used for patients, ivuxolimab, was an agonistic anti-OX40 (CD134) antibody.

Some clones are missing from TCRdb's copy, which holds only in-frame ones; the method was immunoSEQ multiplex PCR. The sample shows tens of thousands of clones, around 86% of them seen only once. The CDR3 has 14 amino acids. Germline values: CDR1 SQVTM, CDR2 ANQGSEA. The junction had 10 bases not matched to a gene; V was cut back by 3 bases and J by 8 bases. The specimen comprised CD4+ or CD8+ T cells sorted from blood, sampled in a trial of the OX40 agonist ivuxolimab. The chain employs TRBV29-1 and TRBJ2-3; 8 nucleotides agree with TRBD2. The clonotype comes from an adult with an advanced solid tumor such as melanoma, head and neck, liver or kidney cancer. CDR3 residues: CSVEISGDSVTQYF. As DNA, the CDR3 is TGCAGCGTTGAGATTAGCGGGGACTCAGTTACGCAGTATTTT.